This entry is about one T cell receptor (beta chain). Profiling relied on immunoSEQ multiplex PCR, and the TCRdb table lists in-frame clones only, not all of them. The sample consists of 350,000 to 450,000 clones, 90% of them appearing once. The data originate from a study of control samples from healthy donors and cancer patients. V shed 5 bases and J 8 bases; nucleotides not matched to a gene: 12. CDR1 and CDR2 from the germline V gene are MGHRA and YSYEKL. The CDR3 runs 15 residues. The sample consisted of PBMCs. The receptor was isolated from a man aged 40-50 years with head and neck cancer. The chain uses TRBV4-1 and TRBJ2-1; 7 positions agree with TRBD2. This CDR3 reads CASSTRGWVMDEQFF. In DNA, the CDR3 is TGCGCCAGCAGCACGCGGGGGTGGGTTATGGATGAGCAGTTCTTC.